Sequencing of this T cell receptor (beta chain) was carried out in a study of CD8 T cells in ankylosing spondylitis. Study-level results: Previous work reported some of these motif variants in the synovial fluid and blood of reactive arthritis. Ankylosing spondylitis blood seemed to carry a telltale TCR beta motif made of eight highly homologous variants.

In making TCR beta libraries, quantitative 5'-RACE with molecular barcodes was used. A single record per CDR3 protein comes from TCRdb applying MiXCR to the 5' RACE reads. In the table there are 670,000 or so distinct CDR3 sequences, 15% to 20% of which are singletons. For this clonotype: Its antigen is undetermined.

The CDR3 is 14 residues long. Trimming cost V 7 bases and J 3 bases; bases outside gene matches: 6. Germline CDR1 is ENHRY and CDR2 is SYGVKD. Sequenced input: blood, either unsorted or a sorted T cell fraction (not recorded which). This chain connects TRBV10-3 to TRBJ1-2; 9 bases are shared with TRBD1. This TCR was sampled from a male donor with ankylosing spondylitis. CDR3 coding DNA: TGTGCCATCACCCGGGACAGGGAATACTATGGCTACACCTTC. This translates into CAITRDREYYGYTF.